This is a list of T cell receptor beta chains from one sample in a study of cytomegalovirus exposure and HLA in healthy donors. Profiled with immunoSEQ multiplex PCR; TCRdb holds only in-frame clones, not every one. The data show 60,000 to 65,000 clones, more than 70% seen once. Source material: PBMCs. The receptors were sampled from a man between 18 and 35 years old in good health and CMV-seronegative. CDR3s include the opening cysteine and the closing phenylalanine or tryptophan. The D gene is left open where the match is weak. The listing skips clone size in some rows; elsewhere it reads once, few, many or a size class.

abundance: NA
v_gene: TRBV7-3
d_gene: NA
len: 14
j_gene: TRBJ2-1
CDR3nt: TGTGCCAGCAGCTTAGGGGCTACTCACAATGAGCAGTTCTTC
CDR3aa: CASSLGATHNEQFF

abundance: NA
v_gene: TRBV5-1
d_gene: TRBD2
len: 15
j_gene: TRBJ2-2
CDR3nt: TGCGCCAGCAGCGGGACTAGCTTGAACACCGGGGAGCTGTTTTTT
CDR3aa: CASSGTSLNTGELFF

abundance: NA
v_gene: TRBV18
d_gene: TRBD1
len: 15
j_gene: TRBJ1-2
CDR3nt: TGTGCCAGCTCACCGGGACAGAACATTAACTATGGCTACACCTTC
CDR3aa: CASSPGQNINYGYTF

abundance: once
v_gene: TRBV4-2
d_gene: NA
len: 15
j_gene: TRBJ1-2
CDR3nt: TGTGCCAGCAGCCCCCTGCTGCAAGGGGTGGCTGGCTACACCTTC
CDR3aa: CASSPLLQGVAGYTF

abundance: NA
v_gene: TRBV4-1
d_gene: TRBD1
len: 15
j_gene: TRBJ2-2
CDR3nt: TGCGCCAGCAGTCCAGGGGGAAGGGACACCGGGGAGCTGTTTTTT
CDR3aa: CASSPGGRDTGELFF

abundance: NA
v_gene: TRBV5-6
d_gene: NA
len: 16
j_gene: TRBJ1-3
CDR3nt: TGTGCCAGCAGCCCCGGCCCCAGGGTAGAAGGAAACACCATATATTTT
CDR3aa: CASSPGPRVEGNTIYF

abundance: once
v_gene: TRBV16
d_gene: NA
len: 15
j_gene: TRBJ1-5
CDR3nt: TGTGCCAGCAGCCAACCGGACAGTCTCAATCAGCCCCAGCATTTT
CDR3aa: CASSQPDSLNQPQHF

abundance: NA
v_gene: TRBV7-9
d_gene: TRBD2
len: 15
j_gene: TRBJ2-1
CDR3nt: TGTGCCAGCAGCTCGGGACTAGCGGGGCCCCCGACTGGGTTCTTC
CDR3aa: CASSSGLAGPPTGFF

abundance: NA
v_gene: TRBV7-9
d_gene: TRBD1
len: 15
j_gene: TRBJ1-5
CDR3nt: TGTGCCAGCAGCTTAGCCGGACAGGGGGCTCAGCCCCAGCATTTT
CDR3aa: CASSLAGQGAQPQHF

abundance: once
v_gene: TRBV11-2
d_gene: NA
len: 14
j_gene: TRBJ1-5
CDR3nt: TGTGCCAGCAGCTTGGGGAGGGAGGGACAGCCCCAGCATTTT
CDR3aa: CASSLGREGQPQHF

abundance: NA
v_gene: TRBV10-1
d_gene: TRBD2
len: 13
j_gene: TRBJ2-5
CDR3nt: TGCGCCAGCAGTGCGACTAGCGGGGAGACCCAGTACTTC
CDR3aa: CASSATSGETQYF

abundance: once
v_gene: TRBV7-6
d_gene: TRBD2
len: 13
j_gene: TRBJ2-1
CDR3nt: TGTGCCAGCAGCTTAGCGCGGGGGGCTGAGCAGTTCTTC
CDR3aa: CASSLARGAEQFF

abundance: NA
v_gene: TRBV9
d_gene: NA
len: 14
j_gene: TRBJ1-1
CDR3nt: TGTGCCAGCAGCCCACTTGAGGGGAACACTGAAGCTTTCTTT
CDR3aa: CASSPLEGNTEAFF

abundance: NA
v_gene: TRBV6-6
d_gene: NA
len: 16
j_gene: TRBJ1-1
CDR3nt: TGTGCCAGCATTAATCCCGGCAAGGCAGGGGACACTGAAGCTTTCTTT
CDR3aa: CASINPGKAGDTEAFF

abundance: NA
v_gene: TRBV6-5
d_gene: NA
len: 13
j_gene: TRBJ1-2
CDR3nt: TGTGCCAGCAACCCCTATGCCGGCTATGGCTACACCTTC
CDR3aa: CASNPYAGYGYTF

abundance: NA
v_gene: TRBV25-1
d_gene: TRBD1
len: 15
j_gene: TRBJ1-2
CDR3nt: TGTGCCAGCAGTGACTGGGGGACAGGGGACTATGGCTACACCTTC
CDR3aa: CASSDWGTGDYGYTF

abundance: NA
v_gene: TRBV19
d_gene: NA
len: 13
j_gene: TRBJ1-2
CDR3nt: TGTGCCAGTAGTATAGGCAGGGACTATGGCTACACCTTC
CDR3aa: CASSIGRDYGYTF

abundance: NA
v_gene: TRBV19
d_gene: TRBD1
len: 14
j_gene: TRBJ1-5
CDR3nt: TGTGCCAGTAGTATTAGGACAGGGGATCAGCCCCAGCATTTT
CDR3aa: CASSIRTGDQPQHF

abundance: NA
v_gene: TRBV7-2
d_gene: TRBD2
len: 15
j_gene: TRBJ2-3
CDR3nt: TGTGCCAGCAGCTTGGCGGGGGGCGGGTTAGATACGCAGTATTTT
CDR3aa: CASSLAGGGLDTQYF

abundance: NA
v_gene: TRBV23-1
d_gene: NA
len: 16
j_gene: TRBJ1-3
CDR3nt: TGCGCCAGCCCGATAAACAGGCGGGGACCTGGAAACACCATATATTTT
CDR3aa: CASPINRRGPGNTIYF

abundance: NA
v_gene: TRBV5-6
d_gene: TRBD2
len: 15
j_gene: TRBJ2-1
CDR3nt: TGTGCCAGCAGCTTGGCCCGGGGGGATTCGAATGAGCAGTTCTTC
CDR3aa: CASSLARGDSNEQFF

abundance: NA
v_gene: TRBV25-1
d_gene: NA
len: 14
j_gene: TRBJ1-2
CDR3nt: TGTGCCAGCAGTGAGGCAACCCTCCCCGGGGGCTACACCTTC
CDR3aa: CASSEATLPGGYTF

abundance: NA
v_gene: TRBV27
d_gene: TRBD1
len: 14
j_gene: TRBJ2-5
CDR3nt: TGTGCCAGCAGTCTCACGACAGGGGGGGAGACCCAGTACTTC
CDR3aa: CASSLTTGGETQYF

abundance: NA
v_gene: TRBV7-7
d_gene: TRBD2
len: 14
j_gene: TRBJ2-1
CDR3nt: TGTGCTAGCAGCTTAGTTGGGACTAGCGGTGAGCAGTTCTTC
CDR3aa: CASSLVGTSGEQFF

abundance: NA
v_gene: TRBV6-6
d_gene: TRBD2
len: 12
j_gene: TRBJ2-7
CDR3nt: TGTGCCAGCAGGGGGGGGTATGACGAGCAGTACTTC
CDR3aa: CASRGGYDEQYF

abundance: NA
v_gene: TRBV25-1
d_gene: TRBD1
len: 13
j_gene: TRBJ1-2
CDR3nt: TGTGCCAGCAGTGACCCGACAGGGAATGGCTACACCTTC
CDR3aa: CASSDPTGNGYTF

abundance: NA
v_gene: TRBV5-1
d_gene: NA
len: 14
j_gene: TRBJ1-1
CDR3nt: TGCGCCAGCAGCTTGGCCACAGGAAGCACTGAAGCTTTCTTT
CDR3aa: CASSLATGSTEAFF

abundance: once
v_gene: TRBV6-1
d_gene: TRBD2
len: 14
j_gene: TRBJ2-1
CDR3nt: TGTGCCAGCAGTGAAATCGGGGGGGGCAATGAGCAGTTCTTC
CDR3aa: CASSEIGGGNEQFF

abundance: once
v_gene: TRBV14
d_gene: NA
len: 12
j_gene: TRBJ1-5
CDR3nt: TGTGCCAGCGGGGCACTTTATCAGCCCCAGCATTTT
CDR3aa: CASGALYQPQHF

abundance: few
v_gene: TRBV7-2
d_gene: TRBD2
len: 14
j_gene: TRBJ2-3
CDR3nt: TGTGCCAGCAGCTTAGGAGGGGGCGGGGGGGCGCAGTATTTT
CDR3aa: CASSLGGGGGAQYF

abundance: NA
v_gene: TRBV6-5
d_gene: NA
len: 13
j_gene: TRBJ1-2
CDR3nt: TGTGCCAGCTCACTTGGGCAGATCTATGGCTACACCTTC
CDR3aa: CASSLGQIYGYTF

abundance: NA
v_gene: TRBV27
d_gene: TRBD1
len: 13
j_gene: TRBJ1-2
CDR3nt: TGTGCCAGCAGCCCCAGGGGGAACGGCGGCTACACCTTC
CDR3aa: CASSPRGNGGYTF

abundance: NA
v_gene: TRBV5-8
d_gene: NA
len: 15
j_gene: TRBJ2-2
CDR3nt: TGTGCCAGCAGCTCCCAGGGGCCTTACACCGGGGAGCTGTTTTTT
CDR3aa: CASSSQGPYTGELFF

abundance: NA
v_gene: TRBV11-2
d_gene: NA
len: 15
j_gene: TRBJ2-7
CDR3nt: TGTGCCAGCAGCTTAGAGGGACACTTCTCCTACGAGCAGTACTTC
CDR3aa: CASSLEGHFSYEQYF

abundance: NA
v_gene: TRBV7-2
d_gene: TRBD1
len: 12
j_gene: TRBJ1-1
CDR3nt: TGTGCCAGCAGCTACAGGGGGGAGGAAGCTTTCTTT
CDR3aa: CASSYRGEEAFF

abundance: few
v_gene: TRBV5-5
d_gene: NA
len: 15
j_gene: TRBJ2-1
CDR3nt: TGTGCCAGCAGATCGGGGTTTAGCTCCTACGATGAGCAGTTCTTC
CDR3aa: CASRSGFSSYDEQFF

abundance: NA
v_gene: TRBV12-5
d_gene: TRBD1
len: 13
j_gene: TRBJ2-5
CDR3nt: TGTGCTAGTGGTCGGACAGGGAGAGAGACCCAGTACTTC
CDR3aa: CASGRTGRETQYF

abundance: NA
v_gene: TRBV19
d_gene: NA
len: 15
j_gene: TRBJ1-1
CDR3nt: TGTGCCAGTAGAAGGACAGCAAATTCAAACACTGAAGCTTTCTTT
CDR3aa: CASRRTANSNTEAFF

abundance: NA
v_gene: TRBV30
d_gene: NA
len: 11
j_gene: TRBJ1-5
CDR3nt: TGTGCCTGGAGTAAAGGGGGGCCCCAGCATTTT
CDR3aa: CAWSKGGPQHF

abundance: once
v_gene: TRBV10-1
d_gene: NA
len: 12
j_gene: TRBJ1-1
CDR3nt: TGCGCCAGCAGTGTTTCGGGGGGAAGAGCTTTCTTT
CDR3aa: CASSVSGGRAFF

abundance: NA
v_gene: TRBV2
d_gene: TRBD2
len: 15
j_gene: TRBJ2-3
CDR3nt: TGTGCCAGCAGTAAGCGGGGGCCCCCGACAGATACGCAGTATTTT
CDR3aa: CASSKRGPPTDTQYF

abundance: few
v_gene: TRBV9
d_gene: TRBD1
len: 14
j_gene: TRBJ1-1
CDR3nt: TGTGCCAGCAGCGCCGACAGGGGGAGCACTGAAGCTTTCTTT
CDR3aa: CASSADRGSTEAFF